Below are 30 T cell receptor beta chains sequenced from a single sample in a study of blood T cell repertoires in COVID-19. Repertoires were generated with immunoSEQ multiplex PCR, while TCRdb's copy carries only in-frame clones and drops some. The sample consists of more than 300,000 clones, 65% to 90% of them appearing once. Sequencing was done on a sample of PBMCs or T cells enriched from blood (not recorded which). Receptors originate from a woman under 30 who had recovered from COVID-19.

The rearrangement joins TRBV12-3 or TRBV12-4 to TRBJ2-1, with a possible D match to TRBD2 (6 bases). Trimming removed 5 bases at V and 10 bases at J, with 9 bases between. The CDR3 runs 11 residues. DNA of the CDR3: TGTGCCAGCAGTCTTGGACTAGAGCAGTTCTTC. Protein: CASSLGLEQFF.

The J gene is TRBJ1-1, the V gene TRBV19; 8 nucleotides match TRBD1. The J segment lost 2 bases and the V segment lost 8 bases, leaving 13 bases of the junction unmatched. CDR1 is LNHDA and CDR2 is SQIVND in the germline V gene (reference sequence). This CDR3 is 16 amino acids long. CDR3 nucleotides: TGTGCCAGTCAAGGCGGCCAGGGGGCGTTTAACACTGAAGCTTTCTTT. It codes for CASQGGQGAFNTEAFF.

This chain uses TRBV7-9 with TRBJ1-5, with unresolved D. V lost 5 bases to trimming and J lost 5 bases, with 16 bases between them. Per the germline V gene, CDR1 is SEHNR and CDR2 is FQNEAQ (reference sequence). The CDR3 has 15 amino acids. The CDR3 spells CASSLSGSGHQPQHF. Written as DNA, the CDR3 is TGTGCCAGCAGCCTTAGCGGCAGCGGGCATCAGCCCCAGCATTTT.

This clone was seen only a few times. V and J are TRBV9 and TRBJ1-2, with D tentatively TRBD1 (6 bases). CDR1 is SGDLS, CDR2 YYNGEE, per germline. The CDR3 runs 13 residues. V dropped 5 bases and J dropped 4 bases, with 12 bases sitting between them. The CDR3 DNA follows: TGTGCCAGCAGTACCCAGGGGATCTATGGCTACACCTTC. Translating it yields CASSTQGIYGYTF.

A few counts support this clone. The rearrangement links TRBV9 to TRBJ1-3; perhaps TRBD1 as D (5 bases). With 4 bases removed from V and 2 bases from J, the gap between germline ends came to 13 bases. Germline V gene lookup returns CDR1 SGDLS and CDR2 YYNGEE. The CDR3 contains 15 residues. In nucleotides, the CDR3 is TGTGCCAGCAGCCCATGGGGCAGTCCTGGAAACACCATATATTTT. Protein product: CASSPWGSPGNTIYF. The whole variable domain, remainder taken from reference TRBV9 and TRBJ1-3, is DSGVTQTPKHLITATGQRVTLRCSPRSGDLSVYWYQQSLDQGLQFLIQYYNGEERAKGNILERFSAQQFPDLHSELNLSSLELGDSALYFCASSPWGSPGNTIYFGEGSWLTVV.

The chain uses TRBV25-1 and TRBJ2-3; TRBD1 is a possible D gene (5 bases). The CDR3 extends over 18 amino acids. Trimming took off 3 bases at V and 0 bases at J, with 19 bases between the two ends. CDR1 and CDR2 (germline): MGHDK, SYGVNS. CDR3 loop: CASSDAREPVPSTDTQYF. The DNA of the CDR3 is TGTGCCAGCAGTGATGCCAGGGAACCCGTCCCTAGCACAGATACGCAGTATTTT. The full variable domain, rest sourced from reference TRBV25-1 and TRBJ2-3, is EADIYQTPRYLVIGTGKKITLECSQTMGHDKMYWYQQDPGMELHLIHYSYGVNSTEKGDLSSESTVSRIRTEHFPLTLESARPSHTSQYLCASSDAREPVPSTDTQYFGPGTRLTVL.

The rearrangement joins TRBV7-6 to TRBJ2-5, with D perhaps matching TRBD2 (5 bases). With 3 bases removed from V and 4 bases from J, the gap between germline ends came to 15 bases. The CDR3 spans 15 residues. Germline V gene lookup returns CDR1 SGHVS and CDR2 FNYEAQ. CDR3 sequence (DNA): TGTGCCAGCAGCTTTAGTAGCGACGGCGGAGAGACCCAGTACTTC. Encoded protein: CASSFSSDGGETQYF.

The genes are TRBV11-2 and TRBJ1-4; D unresolved. Looked up from germline, CDR1 is SGHAT and CDR2 is FQNNGV. The CDR3 is made up of 13 amino acids. With 4 bases removed from V and 7 bases from J, the gap between germline ends came to 10 bases. The CDR3 DNA is TGTGCCAGCAGCTGGCAGGTTGGTGAAAAACTGTTTTTT. Protein sequence: CASSWQVGEKLFF.

This chain connects TRBV15 to TRBJ2-1; 7 bases are a match to TRBD2. Germline V gene data show CDR1 as LNHNV and CDR2 as YYDKDF (reference sequence). The trim removed 1 base at V and 4 bases at J, leaving 7 bases unmatched. This CDR3 is 16 amino acids long. CDR3 residues: CATSRGAGTNYNEQFF. CDR3 in DNA: TGTGCCACCAGCAGAGGGGCCGGGACTAATTACAATGAGCAGTTCTTC.

V is TRBV27 and J is TRBJ1-6; the D is unclear. This CDR3 has 14 amino acids. V lost 5 bases, J lost 4 bases, and 9 bases lay in between. The germline CDR1 and CDR2 sequences are MNHEY and SMNVEV (reference sequence). The CDR3 spells CASSTDTYNSPLHF. DNA for the CDR3: TGTGCCAGCAGTACCGACACGTATAATTCACCCCTCCACTTT.

The chain combines TRBV27 with TRBJ2-5; D remains ambiguous. The CDR3 is 12 amino acids. Germline CDR1 reads MNHEY; CDR2 reads SMNVEV (reference sequence). V lost 8 bases, J lost 4 bases, and 11 bases lay in between. CDR3 nucleotides: TGTGCCAGCGGAGATATGGGAGAGACCCAGTACTTC. This codes for CASGDMGETQYF.

This clone appeared a single time. The chain carries TRBV27 and TRBJ1-1; no reliable D call. The CDR3 is 14 amino acids. V lost 6 bases to trimming and J lost 4 bases, with 15 bases between them. Germline loops: CDR1 MNHEY, CDR2 SMNVEV (reference sequence). CDR3 in DNA: TGTGCCAGCAGCCATCTGGGAGGCGGCACTGAAGCTTTCTTT. This sequence encodes CASSHLGGGTEAFF.

The V call is TRBV6-5, the J call TRBJ2-7; perhaps TRBD1 as D (6 bases). The CDR3 has 13 residues. Germline CDR1 is MNHEY and CDR2 is SVGAGI. V lost 6 bases and J 1 base, leaving 10 bases between the germline ends. In DNA, the CDR3 is TGTGCCAGCAGGTTGACAGGTTCCTACGAGCAGTACTTC. This sequence encodes CASRLTGSYEQYF.

This chain uses TRBV10-3 with TRBJ1-1; 7 bases align to TRBD1. Germline CDR1 reads ENHRY; CDR2 reads SYGVKD. This CDR3 is 13 amino acids long. With 7 bases clipped from V and 3 bases from J, the junction kept 5 bases outside the gene matches. The CDR3 nucleotides read TGTGCCATCACAAGGGGGCGGGACACTGAAGCTTTCTTT. Residues: CAITRGRDTEAFF.

V and J are TRBV2 and TRBJ2-5, with 11 nucleotides matching TRBD2. With V trimmed by 5 bases and J by 7 bases, 9 bases remained unmatched. CDR1 is SNHLY, CDR2 FYNNEI, per germline. The CDR3 is 15 residues long. This CDR3 reads CASSRDVLAGGTQYF. CDR3 nucleotide sequence: TGTGCCAGCAGTCGGGACGTCCTAGCGGGAGGGACCCAGTACTTC.

The J gene is TRBJ2-7, the V gene TRBV6-5, with 7 nucleotides matching TRBD1. CDR3 size: 15 residues. Germline V gene sequence: CDR1 MNHEY, CDR2 SVGAGI. Trimming cost V 6 bases and J 2 bases; bases outside gene matches: 10. CDR3 bases: TGTGCCAGCAGCCCCCTCCCGGGACAGCCCTACGAGCAGTACTTC. It translates to CASSPLPGQPYEQYF.

This clone showed up just a few times. The chain employs TRBV5-1 and TRBJ1-3, with 7 bases matching TRBD1. Germline V CDR1 and CDR2: SGHRS, YFSETQ. This CDR3 has 14 residues. Trimming removed 5 bases from V and 0 bases from J; junction bases left unmatched: 2. The CDR3 reads CASRPGGSGNTIYF. In DNA form, the CDR3 reads TGCGCCAGCAGACCAGGGGGCTCTGGAAACACCATATATTTT.

The chain combines TRBV5-4 with TRBJ2-1; TRBD1 agrees at 7 bases. CDR3 length equals 14 residues. The trim removed 0 bases at V and 8 bases at J, leaving 5 bases unmatched. CDR1 is SGHNT and CDR2 is YYREEE in the germline V gene (reference sequence). For the CDR3, the DNA is TGTGCCAGCAGCTTGGACGCAGGGGGACATGAGCAGTTCTTC. Translation: CASSLDAGGHEQFF.

J is TRBJ2-2 and V is TRBV19; a possible D gene is TRBD1 (5 bases). V lost 4 bases to trimming and J lost 5 bases, with 11 bases between them. Germline values: CDR1 LNHDA, CDR2 SQIVND (reference sequence). The CDR3 has 14 amino acids. CDR3 sequence reads: CASSRSDSTGELFF. CDR3 sequence (DNA): TGTGCCAGTAGTAGATCAGACAGTACCGGGGAGCTGTTTTTT.

The V gene is TRBV30, the J gene TRBJ2-2; 9 bases match TRBD1. The CDR3 is 18 amino acids. The trim removed 3 bases at V and 1 base at J, leaving 12 bases unmatched. Germline CDR1 is GTSNPN and CDR2 is SVGIG (reference sequence). Here the CDR3 reads CAWRVSNRQGENTGELFF. CDR3 in DNA: TGTGCCTGGAGAGTCTCTAATCGACAGGGGGAGAACACCGGGGAGCTGTTTTTT.

This chain's CDR3 is CASSLQETQYF. CDR3 in DNA: TGTGCCAGCAGCCTCCAAGAGACCCAGTACTTC. The chain combines TRBV2 with TRBJ2-5; no reliable D call. The CDR3 is made up of 11 amino acids. In germline, CDR1 is SNHLY, CDR2 FYNNEI. V gave up 6 bases and J gave up 1 base, with 3 bases separating them.

CDR3 sequence (DNA): TGTGCCTGGGGTACGACAGGGTACGAGCAGTACTTC. The encoded protein is CAWGTTGYEQYF. The V gene is TRBV30, the J gene TRBJ2-7; TRBD1 matches at 7 bases. CDR1 GTSNPN and CDR2 SVGIG come from the germline V gene (reference sequence). Trimming removed 5 bases from V and 4 bases from J; junction bases left unmatched: 5. CDR3 length: 12 amino acids. Variable domain in full (rest from reference TRBV30 and TRBJ2-7): SQTIHQWPATLVQPVGSPLSLECTVEGTSNPNLYWYRQAAGRGLQLLFYSVGIGQISSEVPQNLSASRPQDRQFILSSKKLLLSDSGFYLCAWGTTGYEQYFGPGTRLTVT.

This chain joins TRBV6-5 and TRBJ1-1; 9 nucleotides align to TRBD1. V shed 7 bases, J shed 5 bases, and the junction held 8 bases outside the gene matches. The germline V gene encodes CDR1 MNHEY and CDR2 SVGAGI. CDR3 length equals 14 residues. CDR3 residues: CASTMTGTGTEAFF. The CDR3, as DNA: TGTGCCAGCACTATGACAGGGACAGGGACTGAAGCTTTCTTT.

V is TRBV30 and J is TRBJ2-3, with 13 bases matching TRBD2. V lost 0 bases and J lost 5; bases outside the gene matches: 8. This CDR3 is built from 17 residues. Germline CDR1 and CDR2: GTSNPN and SVGIG (reference sequence). The CDR3 protein is CAWSVVRTSGSGDTQYF. Written as DNA, the CDR3 is TGTGCCTGGAGTGTTGTTAGGACTAGCGGGAGTGGAGATACGCAGTATTTT.

CDR3 residues: CASSQHNYGYTF. The CDR3 coding sequence is TGTGCCAGCAGCCAACATAACTATGGCTACACCTTC. This sequence joins TRBV16 and TRBJ1-2; D ambiguous. Deletions cut 2 bases from V and 1 base from J, with 2 bases between. The CDR3 length is 12 residues. Germline lookup yields CDR1 KGHSY and CDR2 FQNENV.

This clone was seen once. The V gene is TRBV7-3, the J gene TRBJ1-2; D is possibly TRBD1 (6 bases). Germline values: CDR1 SGHTA, CDR2 FQGTGA. The CDR3 sequence is 12 residues long. V was clipped by 8 bases and J by 8 bases, with 15 bases between them. The DNA of the CDR3 is TGTGCCAGCGAGGGGGAGGGGAGAGGCTACACCTTC. Its translation is CASEGEGRGYTF.

The chain has TRBV2 and TRBJ1-4, with D possibly matching TRBD1 (6 bases). The V gene's germline CDR1 is SNHLY and CDR2 FYNNEI. V was cut by 3 bases and J by 7 bases, with 15 bases left in between. The length of the CDR3 is 15 residues. The CDR3 DNA sequence: TGTGCCAGCAGTGACTCCCCGGGACAAGGTGAAAAACTGTTTTTT. Protein sequence: CASSDSPGQGEKLFF.

This clone was seen only once. This chain links TRBV29-1 with TRBJ2-7, with TRBD2 matching over 11 bases. CDR3 length: 14 residues. From germline, CDR1 is SQVTM and CDR2 ANQGSEA. The trim removed 5 bases at V and 4 bases at J, leaving 7 bases unmatched. The CDR3 DNA reads as TGCAGCGTTCGACCCACTAGCGGGGGTTACGAGCAGTACTTC. Its protein product is CSVRPTSGGYEQYF.

This chain connects TRBV27 to TRBJ2-3, with a weak D call TRBD1 (6 bases). Germline V gene data show CDR1 as MNHEY and CDR2 as SMNVEV (reference sequence). V was pared by 4 bases and J by 10 bases, with 15 bases between. This CDR3 comprises 13 residues. The CDR3 nucleotides read TGTGCCAGCAGTTCGTCGAACAGGGTTGCGCAGTATTTT. It yields the protein CASSSSNRVAQYF.

This chain connects TRBV5-1 to TRBJ2-7; possibly TRBD1 for D (5 bases). The CDR3 length is 15 residues. Trimming left V 2 bases short and J 2 bases short, with 14 bases between. Germline assignment: CDR1 SGHRS and CDR2 YFSETQ. The CDR3 DNA reads as TGCGCCAGCAGCTTCTCCCCAGGGAAGGCCTACGAGCAGTACTTC. This sequence encodes CASSFSPGKAYEQYF.